One T cell receptor beta chain is described in this entry. The antigen is undetermined. These data come from a study of early T cells in non-severe SARS-CoV-2 infection. About the research overall: Bulk RNA isolated from unsorted whole blood underwent sequencing; chains were not paired. Whole-study results and caveats: Private and CD4 specificities were missed by VDJdb matching, which favored anti-spike CD8 responses.

The germline V gene has CDR1 LNHNV and CDR2 YYDKDF (reference sequence). The V and J ends lost 0 bases and 4 bases respectively, with 14 bases between them. The CDR3 is 16 residues long. Individual cDNA molecules were tagged with unique molecular identifiers. MiXCR, applied by TCRdb to the 5' RACE reads, yields one record per CDR3 protein. The data hold about 60,000 distinct CDR3 sequences, with roughly 10% observed a single time. This receptor was obtained from an adult who was a healthcare worker with PCR-confirmed SARS-CoV-2 infection or an uninfected control (not recorded which). The input for sequencing was whole blood, taken at baseline. The rearrangement uses TRBV15 and TRBJ2-3; D uncertain. The CDR3 nucleotides are TGTGCCACCAGCAGAGAGGGCATCGTATATGCAGATACGCAGTATTTT. Translation gives CATSREGIVYADTQYF.